A single sample gave rise to the 16 T cell receptor beta chains below, sequenced in a study of OX40 agonist ivuxolimab in advanced cancers. Clones were read by immunoSEQ multiplex PCR, and TCRdb kept only the in-frame ones, dropping some. Counted here are about 77,000 clones, roughly nine tenths occurring once; the ten biggest clones make up around 4.8%. The sample consisted of CD4+ or CD8+ T cells sorted from blood, taken in a trial of the OX40 agonist ivuxolimab. The receptors derive from an adult with an advanced solid tumor such as melanoma, head and neck, liver or kidney cancer.

V gene TRBV7-2 combines with J gene TRBJ1-4; 7 nucleotides agree with TRBD1. Germline-derived CDR1 and CDR2 are SGHTA and FQGNSA. With V trimmed by 2 bases and J by 10 bases, 13 bases remained unmatched. This CDR3 comprises 16 residues. CDR3 coding DNA: TGTGCCAGCAGCTTAATTGGACAGGCCCTTGGGAGAAAACTGTTTTTT. Its protein product is CASSLIGQALGRKLFF. Full variable domain (remainder filled in from reference TRBV7-2 and TRBJ1-4): GAGVSQSPSNKVTEKGKDVELRCDPISGHTALYWYRQSLGQGLEFLIYFQGNSAPDKSGLPSDRFSAERTGGSVSTLTIQRTQQEDSAVYLCASSLIGQALGRKLFFGSGTQLSVL.

As to this clone: Other DNA sequences from this sample encode an identical CDR3 as well. The genes are TRBV6-4 and TRBJ2-5; 12 bases align to TRBD2. Germline values: CDR1 MRHNA, CDR2 SNTAGT. The CDR3 length is 15 residues. V shed 8 bases and J 2 bases; nucleotides not matched to a gene: 6. The CDR3 here is CASPRGLAGQETQYF. Written as DNA, the CDR3 is TGTGCCAGCCCCCGAGGACTAGCGGGACAAGAGACCCAGTACTTC.

This clone was counted a single time. This chain uses TRBV11-3 with TRBJ2-5; 8 positions agree with TRBD2. CDR3 length equals 15 residues. Germline-derived CDR1 and CDR2 are SGHNT and YENEEA. Trimming removed 2 bases from V and 7 bases from J; junction bases left unmatched: 9. Here the CDR3 reads CASSLKLAARGTQYF. DNA for the CDR3: TGTGCCAGCAGCTTAAAACTAGCGGCTCGGGGGACCCAGTACTTC.

The genes are TRBV9 and TRBJ2-3, with TRBD2 as a possible D gene (6 bases). Between the trimmed V and J ends, which lost 0 bases and 0 bases, there was a span of 8 bases. Germline V CDR1 and CDR2: SGDLS, YYNGEE. The CDR3 is made up of 15 amino acids. CDR3 nucleotide sequence: TGTGCCAGCAGCGTAGTGGCGGGGAGCACAGATACGCAGTATTTT. It specifies CASSVVAGSTDTQYF. The full variable domain, in which reference TRBV9 and TRBJ2-3 provide the parts outside the CDR3, is DSGVTQTPKHLITATGQRVTLRCSPRSGDLSVYWYQQSLDQGLQFLIQYYNGEERAKGNILERFSAQQFPDLHSELNLSSLELGDSALYFCASSVVAGSTDTQYFGPGTRLTVL.

Concerning this clone: The same CDR3 arises from other DNA sequences in this sample as well. The chain recombines TRBV28 with TRBJ1-2; D remains unclear. V lost 2 bases, J lost 0 bases, and 1 base lay in between. CDR3 length: 12 amino acids. Looked up from germline, CDR1 is MDHEN and CDR2 is SYDVKM. CDR3 in amino acids: CASSLPNYGYTF. DNA of the CDR3: TGTGCCAGCAGTTTACCTAACTATGGCTACACCTTC.

V usage is TRBV18 and J usage is TRBJ2-1; D uncertain. Trimming stripped 2 bases from V and 4 bases from J, with 6 bases between. CDR1 and CDR2 from the germline V gene are KGHSH and LQKENI. The CDR3 totals 13 residues. DNA of the CDR3: TGTGCCAGCTCACCAACAAAATACAATGAGCAGTTCTTC. Its translation is CASSPTKYNEQFF.

The J gene is TRBJ2-5, the V gene TRBV4-2; D might be TRBD2 (6 bases). This CDR3 is 14 amino acids long. Germline-derived CDR1 and CDR2 are LGHNA and YNFKEQ. V shed 2 bases and J shed 5 bases, with 12 bases lying between them. The CDR3 loop is CASSQLGSLETQYF. The CDR3 coding sequence is TGTGCCAGCAGCCAACTCGGGAGTCTGGAGACCCAGTACTTC.

The chain carries TRBV28 and TRBJ2-1, with 10 bases lining up with TRBD2. CDR1 MDHEN and CDR2 SYDVKM come from the germline V gene. V lost 5 bases and J lost 7; bases outside the gene matches: 11. The CDR3 length is 16 residues. The chain's CDR3 is CASSPAQREGLNEQFF. CDR3 coding DNA: TGTGCCAGCAGTCCCGCTCAGCGGGAGGGCCTTAATGAGCAGTTCTTC. Based on the CDR3 plus reference TRBV28 and TRBJ2-1, the full variable domain is DVKVTQSSRYLVKRTGEKVFLECVQDMDHENMFWYRQDPGLGLRLIYFSYDVKMKEKGDIPEGYSVSREKKERFSLILESASTNQTSMYLCASSPAQREGLNEQFFGPGTRLTVL.

The sample holds one count of this clone. The chain is built from TRBV7-9 and TRBJ2-3; no definite D call. With 3 bases removed from V and 0 bases from J, the gap between germline ends came to 7 bases. Germline CDR1 and CDR2: SEHNR and FQNEAQ (reference sequence). The CDR3 sequence is 14 residues long. This CDR3 is CASSLELSTDTQYF. Written as DNA, the CDR3 is TGTGCCAGCAGCTTGGAATTGAGCACAGATACGCAGTATTTT.

This clone appeared a single time. The chain combines TRBV7-3 with TRBJ2-4, with D unresolved. Germline V gene data show CDR1 as SGHTA and CDR2 as FQGTGA. V was shortened by 1 base and J by 2 bases, with 36 bases between the two germline ends. The CDR3 is made up of 24 amino acids. The CDR3 bases are TGTGCCAGCAGCTTAATTACCAGCCGATACGGCCTTAGACGAAGGACCCTAACCAAAAACATTCAGTACTTC. It codes for CASSLITSRYGLRRRTLTKNIQYF.

The chain uses TRBV28 and TRBJ2-2, with D unresolved. The germline gives CDR1 MDHEN, CDR2 SYDVKM. V lost 5 bases and J 1 base, leaving 11 bases between the germline ends. The CDR3 sequence is 15 residues long. The CDR3 here is CASSENGGNTGELFF. CDR3 DNA sequence: TGTGCCAGCAGTGAAAATGGTGGGAACACCGGGGAGCTGTTTTTT.

The rearrangement uses TRBV11-1 and TRBJ1-1, with TRBD1 matching 11 bases. The length of the CDR3 is 18 residues. The V gene end was trimmed by 3 bases and the J gene end by 4 bases; junction bases not matched to a gene: 13. The germline V gene encodes CDR1 SGHAT and CDR2 FQDESV (reference sequence). The CDR3 region has the DNA TGTGCCAGCAGCTTCCCGGGACAGGGGGGCGCGGGCCCCACTGAAGCTTTCTTT. Translation: CASSFPGQGGAGPTEAFF.

This chain links TRBV7-2 with TRBJ2-7; 12 bases map to TRBD2. With 4 bases clipped from V and 4 bases from J, the junction kept 5 bases outside the gene matches. Germline CDR1 and CDR2: SGHTA and FQGNSA. There are 15 residues in the CDR3. The CDR3 bases are TGTGCCAGCAGCTCACTAGCGGGAGGAGTGTACGAGCAGTACTTC. It translates to CASSSLAGGVYEQYF.

V and J are TRBV9 and TRBJ2-2; 7 nucleotides line up with TRBD2. V lost 4 bases, J lost 4 bases, and 7 bases stayed unmatched. Germline V gives CDR1 SGDLS, CDR2 YYNGEE. The CDR3 covers 15 residues. Here the CDR3 DNA reads TGTGCCAGCAGCATTAGCGGGTATAGCACCGGGGAGCTGTTTTTT. It specifies CASSISGYSTGELFF.

The gene calls are TRBV28 and TRBJ1-5, with a tentative D call TRBD1 (6 bases). The CDR3 sequence is 16 residues long. The germline CDR1 and CDR2 sequences are MDHEN and SYDVKM. Deletions cut 6 bases from V and 7 bases from J, with 22 bases between. In DNA, the CDR3 is TGTGCCAGCAGCAGACTGAAAGGGGGTTCCACCCAGCCCCAGCATTTT. Translating it yields CASSRLKGGSTQPQHF.

This clone was seen only a few times. The rearrangement links TRBV27 to TRBJ2-2; 16 bases are a match to TRBD2. CDR3 length: 21 residues. V was pared by 6 bases and J by 5 bases, with 18 bases of the junction left unmatched. Germline assignment: CDR1 MNHEY and CDR2 SMNVEV (reference sequence). The CDR3 bases are TGTGCCAGCAGAACACTGGGACTAGCGGGAGGGCATTCACCAGGGACCGGGGAGCTGTTTTTT. Protein: CASRTLGLAGGHSPGTGELFF.